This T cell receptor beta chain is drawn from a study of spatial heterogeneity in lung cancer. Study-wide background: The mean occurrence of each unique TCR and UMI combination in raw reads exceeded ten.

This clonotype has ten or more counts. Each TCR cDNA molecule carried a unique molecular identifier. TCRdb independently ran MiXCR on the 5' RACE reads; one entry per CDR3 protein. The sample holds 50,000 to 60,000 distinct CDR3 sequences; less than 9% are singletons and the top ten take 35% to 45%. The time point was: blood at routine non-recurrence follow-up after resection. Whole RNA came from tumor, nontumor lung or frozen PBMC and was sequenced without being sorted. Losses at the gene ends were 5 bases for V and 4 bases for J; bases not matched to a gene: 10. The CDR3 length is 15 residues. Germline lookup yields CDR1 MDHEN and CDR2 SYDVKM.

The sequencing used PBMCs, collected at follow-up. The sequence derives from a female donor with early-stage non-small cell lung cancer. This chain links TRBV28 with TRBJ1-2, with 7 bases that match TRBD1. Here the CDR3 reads CASSLLMTGSYGYTF. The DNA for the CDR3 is TGTGCCAGCAGTCTATTAATGACAGGGTCCTATGGCTACACCTTC.